What follows are 25 T cell receptor beta chains derived from one specimen sequenced in a study of cytomegalovirus exposure and HLA in healthy donors. 60 Vbeta and 13 Jbeta primers were used in PCR. Sequencing used immunoSEQ multiplex PCR; TCRdb keeps in-frame clones, though not all of them. The sample includes some 140,000 clones, over 70% of them seen just once. The source material was PBMCs. Source of these receptors: a man younger than 45 in good health and CMV-seropositive.

This rearrangement joins TRBV28 to TRBJ1-2; tentatively, D is TRBD1 (5 bases). Looked up from germline, CDR1 is MDHEN and CDR2 is SYDVKM. The V and J ends lost 6 bases and 3 bases respectively, with 11 bases between them. The CDR3 totals 13 residues. The CDR3 spells CASRWQGYYGYTF. The CDR3 nucleotides read TGTGCCAGCAGATGGCAGGGCTACTATGGCTACACCTTC.

With regard to this clone: The same CDR3 can be traced to other DNA sequences in this sample. The rearrangement links TRBV19 to TRBJ1-3; 8 bases map to TRBD1. In germline, CDR1 is LNHDA, CDR2 SQIVND (reference sequence). The CDR3 is made up of 14 amino acids. J gave up 1 base and V 5 bases, and 1 base lay outside the gene matches. The chain's CDR3 is CASSRQGSGNTIYF. The CDR3 DNA is TGTGCCAGTAGTCGACAGGGGTCTGGAAACACCATATATTTT.

Only a few counts were recorded for this clone. The V call is TRBV7-2, the J call TRBJ2-5, with 13 bases matching TRBD2. This CDR3 comprises 15 residues. The germline CDR1 and CDR2 sequences are SGHTA and FQGNSA. V was pared by 5 bases and J by 5 bases, with 5 bases of the junction left unmatched. The CDR3: CASSPTSGRWETQYF. CDR3 in DNA: TGTGCCAGCAGCCCGACTAGCGGGAGGTGGGAGACCCAGTACTTC.

The chain has TRBV11-2 and TRBJ2-3; tentative D call: TRBD1 (6 bases). Trimming left V 2 bases short and J 0 bases short, with 12 bases between. The germline V gene encodes CDR1 SGHAT and CDR2 FQNNGV. This CDR3 contains 16 residues. In DNA form, the CDR3 reads TGTGCCAGCAGCTTAATAGGGGGAACCAGCACAGATACGCAGTATTTT. This codes for CASSLIGGTSTDTQYF.

The chain employs TRBV5-4 and TRBJ1-2, with D possibly being TRBD1 (5 bases). Germline CDR1 reads SGHNT; CDR2 reads YYREEE (reference sequence). The CDR3 extends over 14 amino acids. Trimming took 5 bases from V and 0 from J, leaving 11 bases between them. CDR3 DNA sequence: TGTGCCAGCAGTGACCAGGGTTCTAACTATGGCTACACCTTC. Its translation is CASSDQGSNYGYTF. Combining the CDR3 with reference TRBV5-4 and TRBJ1-2 gives the whole variable domain ETGVTQSPTHLIKTRGQQVTLRCSSQSGHNTVSWYQQALGQGPQFIFQYYREEENGRGNFPPRFSGLQFPNYSSELNVNALELDDSALYLCASSDQGSNYGYTFGSGTRLTVV.

In regard to this clone: This sample also contains other DNA sequences that code for the same CDR3. The rearrangement links TRBV6-1 to TRBJ2-1, with D tentatively TRBD1 (6 bases). There are 14 residues in the CDR3. The V end lost 4 bases, the J end lost 15 bases, and 22 bases lay between the germline ends. Germline assignment: CDR1 MNHNS and CDR2 SASEGT. CDR3 sequence reads: CASSVRGPGQGMFF. CDR3 DNA: TGTGCCAGCAGTGTTCGGGGACCGGGGCAGGGGATGTTCTTC.

The chain combines TRBV9 with TRBJ2-7, with D possibly being TRBD1 (6 bases). Germline V gene sequence: CDR1 SGDLS, CDR2 YYNGEE. There are 13 residues in the CDR3. V shed 0 bases and J shed 6 bases, with 10 bases lying between them. CDR3 in amino acids: CASSVETGSEQYF. The CDR3 region has the DNA TGTGCCAGCAGCGTAGAAACAGGGAGCGAGCAGTACTTC.

This clone was counted a few times. The chain uses TRBV6-6 and TRBJ1-2; D unresolved. Trimming took 7 bases from V and 3 from J, leaving 12 bases between them. The CDR3 length is 13 residues. Germline values: CDR1 MNHNY, CDR2 SVGAGI (reference sequence). The CDR3 sequence is CASTPGRDYGYTF. In DNA form, the CDR3 reads TGTGCCAGCACCCCGGGTCGGGACTATGGCTACACCTTC.

This chain connects TRBV7-9 to TRBJ2-5; a possible D gene is TRBD2 (5 bases). Germline values: CDR1 SEHNR, CDR2 FQNEAQ (reference sequence). This CDR3 has 15 residues. V lost 5 bases, J lost 4 bases, and 17 bases lay in between. The DNA of the CDR3 is TGTGCCAGCAGCCACCCAGCGGTAAACGGAGAGACCCAGTACTTC. This sequence encodes CASSHPAVNGETQYF.

The rearrangement joins TRBV28 to TRBJ2-1, with 10 bases lining up with TRBD2. The germline CDR1 and CDR2 sequences are MDHEN and SYDVKM. The CDR3 is made up of 15 amino acids. The V gene end was trimmed by 3 bases and the J gene end by 6 bases; junction bases not matched to a gene: 5. The chain's CDR3 is CASSFQAGGGNEQFF. The CDR3 DNA is TGTGCCAGCAGTTTTCAAGCGGGAGGGGGCAATGAGCAGTTCTTC.

The chain is built from TRBV5-1 and TRBJ2-3, with D maybe TRBD2 (6 bases). V lost 2 bases to trimming and J lost 0 bases, with 10 bases between them. Germline CDR1 and CDR2: SGHRS and YFSETQ. The CDR3 runs 15 residues. As DNA, the CDR3 is TGCGCCAGCAGCTTTGGAGGGCAAAGCACAGATACGCAGTATTTT. Translated: CASSFGGQSTDTQYF.

CDR3 nucleotide sequence: TGTGCCGGAAAGGACAGGGGCGAAGAGACCCAGTACTTC. As protein: CAGKDRGEETQYF. The chain has TRBV5-4 and TRBJ2-5; TRBD1 matches 9 bases. The CDR3 spans 13 residues. Germline assignment: CDR1 SGHNT and CDR2 YYREEE (reference sequence). Germline trimming cut 10 bases from V and 3 bases from J; bases unmatched to any gene: 7. The whole variable domain, remainder taken from reference TRBV5-4 and TRBJ2-5, is ETGVTQSPTHLIKTRGQQVTLRCSSQSGHNTVSWYQQALGQGPQFIFQYYREEENGRGNFPPRFSGLQFPNYSSELNVNALELDDSALYLCAGKDRGEETQYFGPGTRLLVL.

The chain couples TRBV28 to TRBJ1-2; no definite D call. Germline CDR1 reads MDHEN; CDR2 reads SYDVKM. The CDR3 covers 15 residues. Trimming removed 6 bases at V and 5 bases at J, with 19 bases between. CDR3 in DNA: TGTGCCAGCAGCCAGACGGTCGGGTCGTCTTATGGCTACACCTTC. Its protein product is CASSQTVGSSYGYTF.

The chain joins TRBV2 to TRBJ2-5; TRBD1 matches at 9 bases. Losses at the gene ends were 1 base for V and 5 bases for J; bases not matched to a gene: 5. Looked up from germline, CDR1 is SNHLY and CDR2 is FYNNEI. CDR3 size: 15 residues. The CDR3 region is CASSEGTGARETQYF. The CDR3 DNA follows: TGTGCCAGCAGTGAAGGGACAGGGGCCAGGGAGACCCAGTACTTC.

The rearrangement uses TRBV29-1 and TRBJ2-7, with a tentative D call TRBD1 (6 bases). V was clipped by 5 bases and J by 5 bases, with 13 bases between them. Looked up from germline, CDR1 is SQVTM and CDR2 is ANQGSEA. This CDR3 spans 12 amino acids. CDR3 nucleotides: TGCAGCGTTACAGGGTTTGGAAACGAGCAGTACTTC. Translated, it gives CSVTGFGNEQYF.

V usage is TRBV7-3 and J usage is TRBJ2-1; possible D gene TRBD2, 8 bases. Germline V lookup: CDR1 SGHTA, CDR2 FQGTGA. V lost 2 bases to trimming and J lost 9 bases, with 17 bases between them. CDR3 length: 15 amino acids. CDR3 sequence reads: CASSLGTRGLREQFF. Here the CDR3 DNA reads TGTGCCAGCAGCTTAGGGACTAGGGGGCTGCGTGAGCAGTTCTTC.

The gene calls are TRBV9 and TRBJ2-3; 16 bases map to TRBD2. Trimming took 4 bases from V and 4 from J; bases not matched to a gene: 9. Germline V gives CDR1 SGDLS, CDR2 YYNGEE. The CDR3 covers 18 residues. The CDR3 DNA reads as TGTGCCAGCAGCCTAAGAGGGACTAGCGGGAGGGCCGCAGATACGCAGTATTTT. It translates to CASSLRGTSGRAADTQYF.

Written as DNA, the CDR3 is TGTGCCAGCAGCCCCGGGACAGATCGAGAAGCTTTCTTT. Translation: CASSPGTDREAFF. This chain connects TRBV7-8 to TRBJ1-1; 7 bases line up with TRBD1. Germline V gene data show CDR1 as SGHVS and CDR2 as FQNEAQ. The CDR3 consists of 13 residues. Trimming removed 5 bases from V and 8 bases from J; junction bases left unmatched: 8.

This rearrangement joins TRBV10-3 to TRBJ2-1; possible D gene TRBD2, 5 bases. The CDR3 covers 13 residues. V was clipped by 3 bases and J by 8 bases, with 11 bases between them. Germline V gene lookup returns CDR1 ENHRY and CDR2 SYGVKD. The CDR3 DNA is TGTGCCATCAGTGACAGTAGTAGCGATGAGCAGTTCTTC. It translates to CAISDSSSDEQFF.

This clone was seen more than once but under ten times. This chain connects TRBV6-6 to TRBJ2-7; D is possibly TRBD2 (6 bases). The CDR3 is 16 amino acids. The germline V and J ends were trimmed by 5 bases and 0 bases, with 17 bases remaining between them. The V gene's germline CDR1 is MNHNY and CDR2 SVGAGI (reference sequence). The DNA for the CDR3 is TGTGCCAGCAGTCCCCCCGGGGACTCCAACTCCTACGAGCAGTACTTC. Residues: CASSPPGDSNSYEQYF.

The genes are TRBV10-1 and TRBJ2-5, with TRBD2 identical over 13 bases. The J call may not be correct, given that the DNA end is closer to TRBJ2-7. Germline CDR1 is WNHNN and CDR2 is SYGVQD (reference sequence). The CDR3 has 15 residues. CDR3 sequence: CASSGLAGVDYEQYF. CDR3 sequence (DNA): TGCGCCAGCAGCGGACTAGCGGGAGTTGATTACGAGCAGTACTTC.

The chain uses TRBV7-9 and TRBJ2-6; maybe TRBD1 (6 bases). The CDR3 has 16 residues. The V end was cut by 5 bases, the J end by 1 base, with 12 bases between. Per germline, CDR1 SEHNR and CDR2 FQNEAQ (reference sequence). The CDR3: CASSLPRGSGANVLTF. CDR3 bases: TGTGCCAGCAGCCTCCCAAGGGGGTCTGGGGCCAACGTCCTGACTTTC.

This sequence joins TRBV19 and TRBJ1-3, with 8 bases aligning to TRBD1. With 9 bases clipped from V and 0 bases from J, the junction kept 10 bases outside the gene matches. CDR1 and CDR2 from the germline V gene are LNHDA and SQIVND (reference sequence). This CDR3 contains 16 residues. As DNA, the CDR3 is TGTGCCAGCCCCCTCCATGACAGGGGCTCTGGAAACACCATATATTTT. Translating gives CASPLHDRGSGNTIYF.

The chain recombines TRBV28 with TRBJ1-2; 7 bases are shared with TRBD1. CDR3 size: 14 residues. Germline loops: CDR1 MDHEN, CDR2 SYDVKM. After removal of 5 bases from V and 4 bases from J, the junction contained 7 bases not matched to a gene. The CDR3 protein is CASSPRTGAYGYTF. In DNA form, the CDR3 reads TGTGCCAGCAGTCCACGGACAGGCGCCTATGGCTACACCTTC.

This chain joins TRBV27 and TRBJ1-1; 7 bases are shared with TRBD1. J gave up 6 bases and V 7 bases, and 23 bases lay outside the gene matches. CDR3 length equals 18 residues. Germline assignment: CDR1 MNHEY and CDR2 SMNVEV (reference sequence). CDR3 protein: CASIKNRDSYLKMAEAFF. The CDR3 DNA is TGTGCCAGCATCAAAAACCGGGACAGCTATTTGAAGATGGCTGAAGCTTTCTTT.